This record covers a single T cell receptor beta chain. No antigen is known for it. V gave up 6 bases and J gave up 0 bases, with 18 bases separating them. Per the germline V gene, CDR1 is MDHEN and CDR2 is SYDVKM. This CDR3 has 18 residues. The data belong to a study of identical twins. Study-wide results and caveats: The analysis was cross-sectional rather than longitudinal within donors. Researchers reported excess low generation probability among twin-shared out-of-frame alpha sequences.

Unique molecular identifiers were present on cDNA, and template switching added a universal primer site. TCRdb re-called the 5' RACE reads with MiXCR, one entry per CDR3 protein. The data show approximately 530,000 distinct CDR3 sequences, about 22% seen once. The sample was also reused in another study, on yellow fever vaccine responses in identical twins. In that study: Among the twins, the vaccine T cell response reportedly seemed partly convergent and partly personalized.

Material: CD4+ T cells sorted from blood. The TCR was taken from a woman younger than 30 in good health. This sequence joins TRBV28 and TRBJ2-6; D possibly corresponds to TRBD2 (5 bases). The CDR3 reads CASSLLGLGRSGANVLTF. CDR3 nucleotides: TGTGCCAGCAGCCTCCTTGGACTGGGCCGCTCTGGGGCCAACGTCCTGACTTTC. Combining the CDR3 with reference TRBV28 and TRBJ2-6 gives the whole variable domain DVKVTQSSRYLVKRTGEKVFLECVQDMDHENMFWYRQDPGLGLRLIYFSYDVKMKEKGDIPEGYSVSREKKERFSLILESASTNQTSMYLCASSLLGLGRSGANVLTFGAGSRLTVL.